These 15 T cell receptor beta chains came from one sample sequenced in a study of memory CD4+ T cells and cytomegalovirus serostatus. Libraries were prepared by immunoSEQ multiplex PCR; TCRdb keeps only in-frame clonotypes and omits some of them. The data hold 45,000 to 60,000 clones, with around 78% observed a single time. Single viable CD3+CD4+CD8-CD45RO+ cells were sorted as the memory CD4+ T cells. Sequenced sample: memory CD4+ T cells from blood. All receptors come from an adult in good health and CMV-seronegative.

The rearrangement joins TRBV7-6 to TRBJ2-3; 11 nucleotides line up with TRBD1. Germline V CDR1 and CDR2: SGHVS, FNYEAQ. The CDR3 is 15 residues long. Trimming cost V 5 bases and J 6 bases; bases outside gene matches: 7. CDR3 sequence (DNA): TGTGCCAGCAGCCCTACGCGGACAGGGGGCGATACGCAGTATTTT. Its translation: CASSPTRTGGDTQYF.

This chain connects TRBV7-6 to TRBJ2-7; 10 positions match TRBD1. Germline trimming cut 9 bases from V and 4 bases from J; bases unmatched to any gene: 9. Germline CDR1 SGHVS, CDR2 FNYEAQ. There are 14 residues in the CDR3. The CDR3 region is CASGPGQGLYEQYF. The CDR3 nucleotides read TGTGCCAGTGGACCGGGACAGGGGTTATACGAGCAGTACTTC.

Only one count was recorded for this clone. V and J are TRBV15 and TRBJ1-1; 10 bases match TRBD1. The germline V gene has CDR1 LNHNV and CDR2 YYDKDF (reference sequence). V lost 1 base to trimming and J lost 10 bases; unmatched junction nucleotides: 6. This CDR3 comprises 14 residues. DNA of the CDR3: TGTGCCACCAGCAGAGGGGACAGGGGAAGGGGAGCTTTCTTT. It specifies CATSRGDRGRGAFF.

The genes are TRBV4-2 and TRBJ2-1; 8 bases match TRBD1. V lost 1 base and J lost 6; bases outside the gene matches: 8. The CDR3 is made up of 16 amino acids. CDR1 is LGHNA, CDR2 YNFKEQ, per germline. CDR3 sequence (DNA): TGTGCCAGCAGCCAAGTGGACAGGGTGATCGGCAATGAGCAGTTCTTC. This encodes CASSQVDRVIGNEQFF.

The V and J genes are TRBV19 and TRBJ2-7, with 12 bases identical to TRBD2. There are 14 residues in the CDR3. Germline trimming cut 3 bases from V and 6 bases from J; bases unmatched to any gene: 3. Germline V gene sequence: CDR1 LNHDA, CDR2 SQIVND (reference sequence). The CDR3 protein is CASSMTSGSFEQYF. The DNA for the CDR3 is TGTGCCAGTAGTATGACTAGCGGGAGTTTCGAGCAGTACTTC.

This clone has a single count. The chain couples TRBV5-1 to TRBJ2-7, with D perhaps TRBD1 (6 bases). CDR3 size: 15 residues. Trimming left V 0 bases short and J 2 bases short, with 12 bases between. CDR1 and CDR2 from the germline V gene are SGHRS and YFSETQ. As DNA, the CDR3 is TGCGCCAGCAGCTTGGAGTACAGGGCGCCCTACGAGCAGTACTTC. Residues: CASSLEYRAPYEQYF.

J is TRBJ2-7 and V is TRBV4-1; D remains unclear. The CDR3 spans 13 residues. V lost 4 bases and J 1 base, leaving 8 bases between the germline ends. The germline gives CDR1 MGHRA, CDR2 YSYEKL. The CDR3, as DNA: TGCGCCAGCAGCCGGGTACGGTCCTACGAGCAGTACTTC. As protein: CASSRVRSYEQYF.

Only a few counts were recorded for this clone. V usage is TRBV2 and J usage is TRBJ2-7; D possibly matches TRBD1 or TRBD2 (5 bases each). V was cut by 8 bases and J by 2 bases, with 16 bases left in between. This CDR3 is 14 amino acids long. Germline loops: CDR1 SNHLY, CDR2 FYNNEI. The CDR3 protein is CASGREGPPYEQYF. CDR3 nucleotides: TGTGCCAGCGGGCGTGAGGGACCCCCCTACGAGCAGTACTTC. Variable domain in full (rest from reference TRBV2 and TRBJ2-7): EPEVTQTPSHQVTQMGQEVILRCVPISNHLYFYWYRQILGQKVEFLVSFYNNEISEKSEIFDDQFSVERPDGSNFTLKIRSTKLEDSAMYFCASGREGPPYEQYFGPGTRLTVT.

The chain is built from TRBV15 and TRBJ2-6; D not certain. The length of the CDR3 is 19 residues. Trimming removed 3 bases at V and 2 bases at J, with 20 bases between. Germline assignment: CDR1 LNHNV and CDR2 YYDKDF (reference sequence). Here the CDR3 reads CATSSDPRRRVAGANVLTF. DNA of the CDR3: TGTGCCACCAGCAGTGATCCCCGGAGACGTGTTGCTGGGGCCAACGTCCTGACTTTC.

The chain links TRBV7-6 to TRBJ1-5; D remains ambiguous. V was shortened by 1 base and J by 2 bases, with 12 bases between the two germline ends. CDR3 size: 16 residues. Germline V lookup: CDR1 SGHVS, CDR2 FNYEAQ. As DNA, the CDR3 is TGTGCCAGCAGCTTAGATACGGGGAGAGGCAATCAGCCCCAGCATTTT. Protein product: CASSLDTGRGNQPQHF.

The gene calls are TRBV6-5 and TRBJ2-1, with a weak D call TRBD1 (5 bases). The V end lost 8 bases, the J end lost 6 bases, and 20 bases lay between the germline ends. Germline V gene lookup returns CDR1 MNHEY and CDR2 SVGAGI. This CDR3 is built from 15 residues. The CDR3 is CASSGSLNRSNEQFF. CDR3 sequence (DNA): TGTGCCAGCTCTGGGTCCCTTAACAGGTCCAATGAGCAGTTCTTC.

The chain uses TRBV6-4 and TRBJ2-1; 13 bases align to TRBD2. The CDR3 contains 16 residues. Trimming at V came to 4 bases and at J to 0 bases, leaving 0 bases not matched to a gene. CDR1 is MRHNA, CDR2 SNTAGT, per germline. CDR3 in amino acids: CASSGTSGSSYNEQFF. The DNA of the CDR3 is TGTGCCAGCAGTGGGACTAGCGGGAGCTCCTACAATGAGCAGTTCTTC.

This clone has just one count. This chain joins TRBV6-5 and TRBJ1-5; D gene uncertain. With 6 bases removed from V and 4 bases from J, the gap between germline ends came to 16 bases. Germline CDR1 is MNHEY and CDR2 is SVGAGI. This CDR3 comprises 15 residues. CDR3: CASSPTTRANQPQHF. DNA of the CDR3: TGTGCCAGCAGCCCGACCACTAGGGCAAATCAGCCCCAGCATTTT.

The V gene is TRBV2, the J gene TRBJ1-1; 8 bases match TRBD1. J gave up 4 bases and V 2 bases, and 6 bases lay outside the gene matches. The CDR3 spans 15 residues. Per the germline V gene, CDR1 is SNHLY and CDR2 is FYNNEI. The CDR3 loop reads CASSEQGARGTEAFF. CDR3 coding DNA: TGTGCCAGCAGTGAACAGGGGGCGCGGGGCACTGAAGCTTTCTTT.

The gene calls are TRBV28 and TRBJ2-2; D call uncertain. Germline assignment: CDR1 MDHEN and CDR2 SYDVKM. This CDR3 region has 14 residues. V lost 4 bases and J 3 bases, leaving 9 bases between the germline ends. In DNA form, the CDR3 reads TGTGCCAGCAGTTCCCCCGGGTACACCGGGGAGCTGTTTTTT. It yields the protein CASSSPGYTGELFF. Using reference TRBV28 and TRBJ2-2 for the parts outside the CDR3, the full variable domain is DVKVTQSSRYLVKRTGEKVFLECVQDMDHENMFWYRQDPGLGLRLIYFSYDVKMKEKGDIPEGYSVSREKKERFSLILESASTNQTSMYLCASSSPGYTGELFFGEGSRLTVL.